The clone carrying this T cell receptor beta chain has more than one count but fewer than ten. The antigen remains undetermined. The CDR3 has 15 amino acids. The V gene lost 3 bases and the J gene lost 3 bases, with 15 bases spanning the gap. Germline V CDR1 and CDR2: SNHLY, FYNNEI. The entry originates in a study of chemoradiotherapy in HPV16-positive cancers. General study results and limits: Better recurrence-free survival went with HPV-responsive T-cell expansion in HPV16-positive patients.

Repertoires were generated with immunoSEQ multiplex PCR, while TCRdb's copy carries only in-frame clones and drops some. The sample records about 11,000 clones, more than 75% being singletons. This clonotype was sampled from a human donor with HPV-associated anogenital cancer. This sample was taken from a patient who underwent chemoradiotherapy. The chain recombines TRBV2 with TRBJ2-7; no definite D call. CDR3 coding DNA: TGTGCCAGCAGTGAGCCCCCCTTCCCTAACTACGAGCAGTACTTC. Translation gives CASSEPPFPNYEQYF. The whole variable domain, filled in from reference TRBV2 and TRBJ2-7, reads EPEVTQTPSHQVTQMGQEVILRCVPISNHLYFYWYRQILGQKVEFLVSFYNNEISEKSEIFDDQFSVERPDGSNFTLKIRSTKLEDSAMYFCASSEPPFPNYEQYFGPGTRLTVT.